The sequence of this TCR beta chain was determined in a study of cytotoxic CD8 clonotypes in ibrutinib-treated CLL. Study context: Partial response occurred in about 25 patients and complete response in 2; at median about 70 months, roughly 15 remained remitted and some 12 progressed. Samples showed on average approximately 250,000 productive templates and more than 75,000 productive rearrangements.

The repertoire was sequenced with immunoSEQ multiplex PCR; TCRdb's copy has only in-frame clones and lacks some. Among approximately 330,000 clones, roughly 85% were seen once, and the ten largest hold roughly 6.3%. Whole-study results and caveats: Ibrutinib response saw clonality rise, and progression saw it return toward baseline. Sampling schedules were unmatched across sustained-remission and progressing patients.

Germline V gives CDR1 LGHNA, CDR2 YSLEER. This CDR3 has 14 amino acids. The V and J ends lost 0 bases and 2 bases respectively, with 7 bases between them. In the case of this clone: Its antigen is undetermined.

V is TRBV4-3 and J is TRBJ1-2; no clear D. The clonotype originates from a human donor with chronic lymphocytic leukemia. The sequenced sample was PBMCs, obtained before ibrutinib treatment. CDR3 nucleotides: TGCGCCAGCAGCCAAGATACCGGGAACTATGGCTACACCTTC. As protein: CASSQDTGNYGYTF.